Listed here are 24 T cell receptor beta chains from one sample, sequenced in a study of T cell changes during pregnancy in multiple sclerosis. The method was immunoSEQ multiplex PCR; TCRdb's version includes in-frame clones alone and lacks a portion of them. This table has around 88,000 clones, around 92% appearing once. Source: peripheral blood, taken in the first trimester of pregnancy. The receptors here all came from a female donor with multiple sclerosis, enrolled in a pregnancy study.

The chain recombines TRBV19 with TRBJ2-7; the match to TRBD1 covers 9 bases. The V gene end was trimmed by 1 base and the J gene end by 3 bases; junction bases not matched to a gene: 7. The CDR3 is 16 residues long. CDR1 and CDR2 (germline): LNHDA, SQIVND (reference sequence). CDR3 coding DNA: TGTGCCAGTAGTATAGGCCAGGGACAGGGTGGCTACGAGCAGTACTTC. This sequence encodes CASSIGQGQGGYEQYF.

V is TRBV10-3 and J is TRBJ1-2; 8 nucleotides agree with TRBD1. The CDR3 sequence is 14 residues long. V was pared by 10 bases and J by 6 bases, with 13 bases of the junction left unmatched. Germline CDR1 and CDR2: ENHRY and SYGVKD. The CDR3 DNA is TGTGCCACGGGGGGCGACACAGGGGGACATGGCTACACCTTC. Its protein product is CATGGDTGGHGYTF.

J is TRBJ1-2 and V is TRBV5-6; 7 bases match TRBD1. Germline V CDR1 and CDR2: SGHDT, YYEEEE. V lost 4 bases and J lost 2; bases outside the gene matches: 8. This CDR3 contains 15 residues. CDR3 sequence reads: CASSLLGQYNYGYTF. The CDR3 DNA reads TGTGCCAGCAGCCTTTTGGGACAGTACAACTATGGCTACACCTTC.

J is TRBJ1-1 and V is TRBV18; D is uncertain. The CDR3 loop spans 13 amino acids. V lost 5 bases to trimming and J lost 4 bases, with 11 bases between them. The germline CDR1 and CDR2 sequences are KGHSH and LQKENI. Here the CDR3 reads CASSFQTVTEAFF. CDR3 in DNA: TGTGCCAGCTCATTCCAGACTGTCACTGAAGCTTTCTTT.

This chain joins TRBV4-1 and TRBJ2-1; 9 nucleotides align to TRBD1. This CDR3 spans 17 amino acids. Germline CDR1 MGHRA, CDR2 YSYEKL. V lost 3 bases and J lost 5; bases outside the gene matches: 11. In nucleotides, the CDR3 is TGCGCCAGCAGCCAGGGACCCGGGACAGGGCCAAACAATGAGCAGTTCTTC. Residues: CASSQGPGTGPNNEQFF.

With respect to this clone: The germline gene is not matched at one end of the junction; a read error may be the cause. J is TRBJ2-1 and V is TRBV7-7, with 9 bases that match TRBD2. Germline V CDR1 and CDR2: SSHAT, FNYEAQ (reference sequence). The CDR3 spans 16 residues. The CDR3 DNA is TGTGCTAGCAGCCCGGGGTGGGCTAGCGGGAACAATGAGCAGTTCTTC. The encoded protein is CASSPGWASGNNEQFF.

The gene calls are TRBV7-8 and TRBJ2-3; D uncertain. V was pared by 3 bases and J by 6 bases, with 13 bases between. Per the germline V gene, CDR1 is SGHVS and CDR2 is FQNEAQ. The CDR3 contains 14 residues. This chain's CDR3 is CASSFPLQADTQYF. In DNA, the CDR3 is TGTGCCAGCAGCTTCCCCCTTCAAGCGGATACGCAGTATTTT.

The chain combines TRBV6-7 with TRBJ2-3; 12 nucleotides match TRBD2. Being an ORF, TRBV6-7 has a function that is uncertain. The ends lost 2 bases at V and 2 bases at J; junction bases unmatched: 5. The CDR3 has 17 amino acids. The CDR3 region is CASSYELAGGPTDTQYF. Written as DNA, the CDR3 is TGTGCCAGCAGTTACGAACTAGCGGGAGGACCCACAGATACGCAGTATTTT.

With respect to this clone: The junction departs from the called germline gene at one end, perhaps through a read error. The chain combines TRBV7-7 with TRBJ2-2, with TRBD2 as a possible D gene (6 bases). Germline V CDR1 and CDR2: SSHAT, FNYEAQ (reference sequence). The CDR3 runs 13 residues. The CDR3: CASSSLAAGELFF. The CDR3 DNA is TGTGCTAGCAGCTCTTTAGCGGCCGGGGAGCTGTTTTTT.

The V and J genes are TRBV19 and TRBJ1-5; weak D call: TRBD1 (6 bases). The germline V gene encodes CDR1 LNHDA and CDR2 SQIVND (reference sequence). Trimming removed 6 bases at V and 5 bases at J, with 17 bases between. This CDR3 spans 15 amino acids. DNA for the CDR3: TGTGCCAGTAGCCCGGGGACACGCGGCCATCAGCCCCAGCATTTT. It encodes CASSPGTRGHQPQHF. The entire variable domain, with the rest obtained from reference TRBV19 and TRBJ1-5, is as follows: DGGITQSPKYLFRKEGQNVTLSCEQNLNHDAMYWYRQDPGQGLRLIYYSQIVNDFQKGDIAEGYSVSREKKESFPLTVTSAQKNPTAFYLCASSPGTRGHQPQHFGDGTRLSIL.

The V call is TRBV5-1, the J call TRBJ2-7; the D gene is possibly TRBD2 (5 bases). The CDR3 spans 13 residues. Trimming cost V 3 bases and J 6 bases, with 13 bases left between them. CDR1 SGHRS and CDR2 YFSETQ come from the germline V gene. Here the CDR3 reads CASSWEPESEQYF. CDR3 coding DNA: TGCGCCAGCAGCTGGGAGCCAGAGAGCGAGCAGTACTTC.

CDR3: CASSRGEQGKLFF. CDR3 sequence (DNA): TGTGCCAGTAGTAGAGGAGAACAGGGAAAACTGTTTTTT. The chain couples TRBV19 to TRBJ1-4; TRBD1 might be the D (6 bases). Trimming shortened V by 4 bases and J by 10 bases, and 13 bases separated the two germline ends. This CDR3 has 13 amino acids. CDR1 is LNHDA, CDR2 SQIVND, per germline (reference sequence). Supplemented by reference TRBV19 and TRBJ1-4, the full variable domain reads DGGITQSPKYLFRKEGQNVTLSCEQNLNHDAMYWYRQDPGQGLRLIYYSQIVNDFQKGDIAEGYSVSREKKESFPLTVTSAQKNPTAFYLCASSRGEQGKLFFGSGTQLSVL.

The chain combines TRBV2 with TRBJ2-1, with 8 bases fitting TRBD1. CDR1 is SNHLY, CDR2 FYNNEI, per germline. V shed 4 bases, J shed 0 bases, and the junction held 8 bases outside the gene matches. The CDR3 is made up of 17 amino acids. The CDR3 nucleotides read TGTGCCAGCAGTGGCCTCTCAGGGGGCAGCTCCTACAATGAGCAGTTCTTC. It yields the protein CASSGLSGGSSYNEQFF.

CDR3 sequence (DNA): TGTGCCAGCAGCTTAGGGGTCGGGACAGGGGCCGAGCAGTACTTC. Protein product: CASSLGVGTGAEQYF. J is TRBJ2-7 and V is TRBV7-9; 10 nucleotides match TRBD1. The ends lost 1 base at V and 6 bases at J; junction bases unmatched: 6. Germline assignment: CDR1 SEHNR and CDR2 FQNEAQ (reference sequence). This CDR3 comprises 15 residues. Complete variable domain (other parts from reference TRBV7-9 and TRBJ2-7): DTGVSQNPRHKITKRGQNVTFRCDPISEHNRLYWYRQTLGQGPEFLTYFQNEAQLEKSRLLSDRFSAERPKGSFSTLEIQRTEQGDSAMYLCASSLGVGTGAEQYFGPGTRLTVT.

This sequence joins TRBV9 and TRBJ2-4; possible D gene TRBD1, 5 bases. Trimming shortened V by 4 bases and J by 0 bases, and 11 bases separated the two germline ends. CDR1 and CDR2 from the germline V gene are SGDLS and YYNGEE. The CDR3 covers 15 residues. CDR3 residues: CASSPLGEAKNIQYF. The CDR3 DNA follows: TGTGCCAGCAGCCCTCTAGGGGAAGCCAAAAACATTCAGTACTTC.

The rearrangement uses TRBV12-1 and TRBJ2-7; TRBD1, the table's D call, lacks a check against the DNA. TRBV12-1 is labeled a pseudogene. The CDR3 runs to 16 residues. The CDR3 loop is CASSTTGGCPTYEQYF. The CDR3 nucleotides read TGTGCCAGCAGCACTACAGGGGGCTGTCCAACCTACGAGCAGTATTTC.

The rearrangement uses TRBV27 and TRBJ2-7; 11 bases are a match to TRBD1. CDR1 is MNHEY and CDR2 is SMNVEV in the germline V gene (reference sequence). V shed 6 bases, J shed 5 bases, and the junction held 6 bases outside the gene matches. CDR3 size: 14 residues. The CDR3 reads CASSKPGQGDEQYF. The CDR3 DNA follows: TGTGCCAGCAGCAAGCCGGGACAGGGGGACGAGCAGTACTTC.

The chain links TRBV5-1 to TRBJ2-3, with 13 bases identical to TRBD2. With V trimmed by 4 bases and J by 2 bases, 4 bases remained unmatched. The CDR3 has 16 amino acids. CDR1 is SGHRS and CDR2 is YFSETQ in the germline V gene. CDR3 region: CASSQGLAGTTDTQYF. The CDR3 DNA reads TGCGCCAGCAGCCAGGGACTAGCGGGAACCACAGATACGCAGTATTTT.

This sequence joins TRBV11-3 and TRBJ2-5, with TRBD1 matching over 7 bases. This CDR3 has 12 residues. Germline V lookup: CDR1 SGHNT, CDR2 YENEEA. J was trimmed by 10 bases and V by 1 base; bases with no gene match: 3. CDR3 coding DNA: TGTGCCAGCAGCTTAGGACAGGGCGGCCAGTACTTC. Amino acids: CASSLGQGGQYF. The complete variable domain, with remaining parts taken from reference TRBV11-3 and TRBJ2-5, reads EAGVVQSPRYKIIEKKQPVAFWCNPISGHNTLYWYLQNLGQGPELLIRYENEEAVDDSQLPKDRFSAERLKGVDSTLKIQPAELGDSAVYLCASSLGQGGQYFGPGTRLLVL.

J is TRBJ2-7 and V is TRBV5-1; D is perhaps TRBD2 (6 bases). Germline V gene data show CDR1 as SGHRS and CDR2 as YFSETQ. The length of the CDR3 is 15 residues. V lost 3 bases to trimming and J lost 2 bases, with 15 bases between them. The DNA of the CDR3 is TGCGCCAGCAGCTCGGATACGGGAGCGCCCTACGAGCAGTACTTC. Its translation is CASSSDTGAPYEQYF.

This chain connects TRBV4-3 to TRBJ2-7; 8 bases align to TRBD2. The J segment lost 0 bases and the V segment lost 1 base, leaving 11 bases of the junction unmatched. Germline assignment: CDR1 LGHNA and CDR2 YSLEER. CDR3 length equals 18 residues. Here the CDR3 DNA reads TGCGCCAGCAGCCAAGGCGTGGGGGCTAGCGGGCTCTCCTACGAGCAGTACTTC. Translating gives CASSQGVGASGLSYEQYF.

In DNA form, the CDR3 reads TGTGCCAGCCAGATCCAGGGCGAGCAGTACTTC. It encodes CASQIQGEQYF. The rearrangement joins TRBV6-4 to TRBJ2-7, with a weak D call TRBD1 (5 bases). The CDR3 is 11 amino acids. V was clipped by 8 bases and J by 6 bases, with 11 bases between them. Germline V gives CDR1 MRHNA, CDR2 SNTAGT.

The chain is built from TRBV15 and TRBJ2-1, with TRBD2 matching 13 bases. This CDR3 has 18 residues. From germline, CDR1 is LNHNV and CDR2 YYDKDF (reference sequence). V was pared by 2 bases and J by 6 bases, with 10 bases of the junction left unmatched. CDR3 nucleotide sequence: TGTGCCACCAGCAGAACAACTAGCGGGAGGGTCAATTGCAATGAGCAGTTCTTC. It is translated as CATSRTTSGRVNCNEQFF.

V and J are TRBV7-9 and TRBJ2-3; possibly TRBD2 for D (5 bases). Trimming stripped 6 bases from V and 6 bases from J, with 19 bases between. The CDR3 extends over 15 amino acids. Germline lookup yields CDR1 SEHNR and CDR2 FQNEAQ (reference sequence). The CDR3 DNA is TGTGCCAGCAGGCCACCGGGGAGCCGTCAGGATACGCAGTATTTT. Translated, it gives CASRPPGSRQDTQYF.